The clone carrying this T cell receptor (beta chain) was seen only a few times. Its matching antigen is unknown. The data were taken from a study of somatic mutations in cytotoxic T cells in rheumatoid arthritis. At the level of the study: The researchers flow-sorted some T-cell populations stained with V beta antibodies and got nearly 100% purity, and these included V beta1+ cells sequenced for TCRB.

General study findings and limits: With some 68 patients examined, roughly eight had a largest CD8+ clone exceeding 20% of CD8+ cells. No antigen targets were known for the expanded CD8+ clones.

Measured with immunoSEQ multiplex PCR; TCRdb has only the in-frame clones, and not every one. This sample has more than 13,000 clones, with around 70% found just once. The CD4+ and CD8+ fractions came from positive magnetic bead selection and were purity-checked by flow cytometry. Trimming took 1 base from V and 6 from J; bases not matched to a gene: 6. The germline V gene encodes CDR1 MGHRA and CDR2 YSYEKL. The CDR3 spans 15 residues. The sequencing input was CD8+ T cells sorted from blood. This chain connects TRBV4-1 to TRBJ1-1; 9 bases are shared with TRBD1. The sequence came from an adult with rheumatoid arthritis. CDR3 sequence: CASSQVDRGSAEAFF. Here the CDR3 DNA reads TGCGCCAGCAGCCAAGTAGACAGGGGGAGCGCTGAAGCTTTCTTT.